One sample yielded the 5 T cell receptor beta chains listed below, sequenced in a study of metastatic and nonmetastatic thyroid tumors. Each patient went into thyroid surgery without having received any treatment. TCRdb re-called clones from the PCR reads using MiXCR. The sample gives around 27,000 clones, about 15% of which show up once; about 3.6% is in the top ten. Material for sequencing was blood. These receptors were obtained from a female donor with papillary thyroid cancer or a benign thyroid nodule (not recorded which). Some clones in this sample may be carry-over from other donors' samples.

This clone was picked up a small number of times. A read error may explain this, as a much larger clone is one base away. This sequence joins TRBV5-1 and TRBJ2-3; 9 nucleotides agree with TRBD1. Germline CDR1 SGHRS, CDR2 YFSETQ. The CDR3 runs to 16 residues. CDR3 coding DNA: TGCGCCGGCAGCCCCCTAAGGGACAGGGAGGCAGATACGCAGTATTTT. It encodes CAGSPLRDREADTQYF.

This clone was observed many times. The same CDR3 can be traced to other DNA sequences in this sample. The chain has TRBV19 and TRBJ1-2; D uncertain. Germline V gives CDR1 LNHDA, CDR2 SQIVND (reference sequence). The length of the CDR3 is 14 residues. Trimming removed 1 base at V and 4 bases at J, with 10 bases between. CDR3 bases: TGTGCCAGTAGTATAGCGCAGGCACCCTATGGCTACACCTTC. Its protein is CASSIAQAPYGYTF.

This clone is deemed medium-sized. The chain is built from TRBV28 and TRBJ2-1, with TRBD2 identical over 9 bases. Germline V gene data show CDR1 as MDHEN and CDR2 as SYDVKM. The V and J ends lost 2 bases and 7 bases, in that order; junction bases with no gene match: 3. The CDR3 has 14 residues. CDR3: CASSLSSGSNEQFF. The CDR3 coding sequence is TGTGCCAGCAGTTTAAGTAGCGGGAGTAATGAGCAGTTCTTC.

This clone was counted many times. CDR3 DNA: TGTGCCAGCAGTTTATCGATTGCGCAGGGAGAGTTCTTC. It codes for CASSLSIAQGEFF. V usage is TRBV27 and J usage is TRBJ2-1, with D perhaps TRBD1 or TRBD2 (5 bases each). Per germline, CDR1 MNHEY and CDR2 SMNVEV (reference sequence). The germline V and J ends were trimmed by 0 bases and 14 bases, with 14 bases remaining between them. CDR3 length: 13 residues.

The table lists this clone with many counts. The CDR3 here is CASSLGQRGFGYEQYF. CDR3 bases: TGTGCCAGCAGCTTAGGTCAAAGGGGCTTCGGATACGAGCAGTACTTC. J is TRBJ2-7 and V is TRBV7-8; perhaps TRBD1 as D (5 bases). Germline CDR1 and CDR2: SGHVS and FQNEAQ. The CDR3 runs 16 residues. V lost 1 base and J lost 4, with 17 bases in between.